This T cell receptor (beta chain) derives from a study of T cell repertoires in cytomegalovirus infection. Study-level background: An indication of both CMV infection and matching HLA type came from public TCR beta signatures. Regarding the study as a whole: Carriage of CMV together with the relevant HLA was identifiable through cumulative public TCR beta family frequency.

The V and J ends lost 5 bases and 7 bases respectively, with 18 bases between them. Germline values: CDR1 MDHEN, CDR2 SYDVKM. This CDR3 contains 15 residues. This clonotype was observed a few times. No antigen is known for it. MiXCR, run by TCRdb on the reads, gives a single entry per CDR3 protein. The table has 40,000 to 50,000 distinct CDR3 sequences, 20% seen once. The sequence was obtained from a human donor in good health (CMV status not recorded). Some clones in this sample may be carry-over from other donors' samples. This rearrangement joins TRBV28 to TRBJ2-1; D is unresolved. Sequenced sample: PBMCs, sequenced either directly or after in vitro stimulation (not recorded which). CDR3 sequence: CASSTILELMNEQFF. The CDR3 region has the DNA TGTGCCAGCAGTACTATCCTTGAACTTATGAATGAGCAGTTCTTC.